This T cell receptor beta chain was captured in a study of cytomegalovirus exposure and HLA in healthy donors. General study results and limits: A highly shared variant cluster was judged a likely technical artifact.

A multiplex PCR was run with 60 Vbeta primers and 13 Jbeta primers. Repertoires were generated with immunoSEQ multiplex PCR, while TCRdb's copy carries only in-frame clones and drops some. The sample holds some 140,000 clones, around 79% seen once. Of note for this clone: Antigen specificity is unknown.

V was pared by 4 bases and J by 4 bases, with 6 bases of the junction left unmatched. There are 14 residues in the CDR3. The germline V gene has CDR1 ENHRY and CDR2 SYGVKD. The sequencing sample was made of PBMCs. This receptor was identified in a female donor in good health and CMV-seronegative. The chain joins TRBV10-3 to TRBJ1-2; TRBD1 agrees at 7 bases. The CDR3 DNA is TGTGCCATCAGTGCCAGGACAGGAGCCTATGGCTACACCTTC. Amino acid sequence: CAISARTGAYGYTF.